Shown below are 18 T cell receptor beta chains from a single sample sequenced in a study of read filtering for tumor transcriptome and immune sequencing. This library used 300 to 500 ng RNA and molecular barcoded adaptors spanning alpha/delta and beta/gamma chains. TCRdb re-analysed the reads in MiXCR, keeping a single row per CDR3 protein. The data hold roughly 130,000 distinct CDR3 sequences, with over 10% observed a single time. What was sequenced was a population of CD138-negative cells sorted from bone marrow. These receptors came from a donor aged 40 or older with multiple myeloma.

There are many counts of this clonotype. The V call is TRBV19, the J call TRBJ2-1; D unresolved. Per germline, CDR1 LNHDA and CDR2 SQIVND (reference sequence). This CDR3 is 11 amino acids long. V lost 9 bases, J lost 2 bases, and 5 bases lay in between. The CDR3 coding sequence is TGTGCCAGCATAGCCTACAATGAGCAGTTCTTC. Translating it yields CASIAYNEQFF.

As for this clonotype: Being one base from a much bigger clone, this may be a read error. This chain connects TRBV5-1 to TRBJ2-7, with 9 bases matching TRBD1. The V and J ends lost 4 bases and 6 bases, in that order; junction bases with no gene match: 5. The CDR3 contains 13 residues. Germline V gene sequence: CDR1 SGHRS, CDR2 YFSETQ. CDR3 in amino acids: CASSQEQGAEQYF. DNA of the CDR3: TGCGCCAGCAGCCAGGAACAGGGGGCCGAGCAGTACTTC.

At least ten counts were recorded for this clonotype. The rearrangement uses TRBV10-2 and TRBJ2-3; D not resolved. Trimming shortened V by 7 bases and J by 0 bases, and 5 bases separated the two germline ends. Per germline, CDR1 WSHSY and CDR2 SAAADI. The CDR3 length is 12 residues. The CDR3 protein is CASKESTDTQYF. The CDR3 DNA is TGCGCCAGCAAGGAGAGCACAGATACGCAGTATTTT.

This clonotype was picked up many times. This chain connects TRBV7-3 to TRBJ1-4, with D unclear. V lost 1 base to trimming and J lost 8 bases, with 8 bases between them. This CDR3 has 13 residues. The germline V gene has CDR1 SGHTA and CDR2 FQGTGA. The CDR3 sequence: CASSLNYGEKLFF. The CDR3 DNA is TGTGCCAGCAGCTTAAATTATGGCGAAAAACTGTTTTTT.

Comment on this clonotype: A clone one base away is much larger, so this may be a read error. This sequence joins TRBV6-1 and TRBJ1-5; no clear D gene. Germline V gives CDR1 MNHNS, CDR2 SASEGT. This CDR3 contains 14 residues. V lost 5 bases and J lost 0, with 8 bases in between. The CDR3 loop reads CASSYDRSNQPQHF. The DNA of the CDR3 is TGTGCCAGCAGTTATGACCGTAGCAATCAGCCCCAGCATTTT.

This clonotype was recorded at least ten times. The gene calls are TRBV5-4 and TRBJ2-1, with TRBD1 as a possible D gene (8 bases). CDR1 SGHNT and CDR2 YYREEE come from the germline V gene (reference sequence). The CDR3 length is 15 residues. The germline V and J ends were trimmed by 4 bases and 4 bases, with 15 bases remaining between them. The CDR3 protein is CASSQDREGYNEQFF. The CDR3 coding sequence is TGTGCCAGCAGCCAGGACAGGGAGGGATACAATGAGCAGTTCTTC.

Many counts were recorded for this clonotype. V is TRBV29-1 and J is TRBJ1-1; weak D call: TRBD1 (6 bases). This CDR3 comprises 16 residues. V gave up 3 bases and J gave up 0 bases, with 17 bases separating them. The germline CDR1 and CDR2 sequences are SQVTM and ANQGSEA. CDR3 nucleotides: TGCAGCGTTGACTTATTTCGGCGGGACATGAACACTGAAGCTTTCTTT. Residues: CSVDLFRRDMNTEAFF.

This clonotype has ten or more counts. The chain employs TRBV20-1 and TRBJ2-7, with D maybe TRBD1 (7 bases). The germline CDR1 and CDR2 sequences are DFQATT and SNEGSKA (reference sequence). This CDR3 region has 16 residues. The V end was cut by 3 bases, the J end by 1 base, with 19 bases between. The CDR3 protein is CSARGYRGGSSYEQYF. The CDR3 DNA is TGCAGTGCTAGGGGCTACAGGGGAGGTAGTTCCTACGAGCAGTACTTC.

J is TRBJ1-3 and V is TRBV28; possibly TRBD1 for D (5 bases). Trimming removed 8 bases from V and 2 bases from J, with 13 bases in between. The CDR3 loop spans 14 amino acids. Germline CDR1 and CDR2: MDHEN and SYDVKM. The CDR3: CASRPSGPGNTIYF. The CDR3 DNA is TGTGCCAGCCGACCGTCGGGGCCTGGAAACACCATATATTTT.

This clonotype was counted only a few times. J is TRBJ2-7 and V is TRBV5-1, with unresolved D. Per germline, CDR1 SGHRS and CDR2 YFSETQ. The CDR3 is made up of 12 amino acids. With 1 base removed from V and 6 bases from J, the gap between germline ends came to 8 bases. The CDR3 sequence: CASSLSEREQYF. The CDR3, as DNA: TGCGCCAGCAGCTTGAGTGAACGCGAGCAGTACTTC.

In its sample, this clonotype was seen many times. The chain combines TRBV29-1 with TRBJ2-3; 14 nucleotides agree with TRBD2. Unmatched junction bases numbered 3, after V lost 6 bases and J lost 4 bases. The CDR3 totals 14 residues. Germline V gives CDR1 SQVTM, CDR2 ANQGSEA. The CDR3 spells CSVGTSGGADTQYF. In nucleotides, the CDR3 is TGCAGCGTGGGGACTAGCGGGGGAGCAGATACGCAGTATTTT.

This clonotype was detected only a few times. The CDR3 does not close with the conserved phenylalanine or tryptophan, likely indicating a read error. The rearrangement links TRBV5-1 to TRBJ2-5; unclear D gene. Germline V gene sequence: CDR1 SGHRS, CDR2 YFSETQ. This CDR3 has 11 residues. Trimming shortened V by 2 bases and J by 2 bases, and 1 base separated the two germline ends. The CDR3 protein is CASSLQETQYS. The DNA for the CDR3 is TGCGCCAGCAGCTTACAAGAGACCCAGTACTCC.

This clonotype has ten or more counts. The V and J genes are TRBV6-2 or TRBV6-3 and TRBJ2-7; TRBD2 matches 11 bases. V lost 5 bases and J lost 3; bases outside the gene matches: 6. Germline lookup yields CDR1 MNHEY and CDR2 SVGEGT. CDR3 length: 15 amino acids. DNA for the CDR3: TGTGCCAGCAGTAAGAGGACTAGCGGGTTCTACGAGCAGTACTTC. Its translation: CASSKRTSGFYEQYF.

In this sample, this clonotype turned up once. A much larger clone sits a single nucleotide away, making a read error possible. This chain links TRBV6-1 with TRBJ1-6; no reliable D call. CDR3 size: 15 residues. Trimming took 6 bases from V and 8 from J, leaving 17 bases between them. CDR1 and CDR2 (germline): MNHNS, SASEGT. The CDR3 nucleotides read TGTGCCAGCAGGAGCGGGGTTCACCATGATTCACCCCTCCACTTT. Amino acids: CASRSGVHHDSPLHF.

This clonotype has ten or more counts. The chain links TRBV28 to TRBJ2-1; D perhaps matches TRBD2 (6 bases). V was cut by 7 bases and J by 8 bases, with 15 bases left in between. CDR3 size: 13 residues. Germline V gene lookup returns CDR1 MDHEN and CDR2 SYDVKM. CDR3 sequence: CASNGRENDEQFF. The CDR3 nucleotides read TGTGCCAGCAATGGACGGGAGAACGATGAGCAGTTCTTC.

About this clonotype: At one of its ends the junction is not consistent with the germline gene, which may arise from a read error. The V call is TRBV6-1, the J call TRBJ2-4, with a tentative D call TRBD1 (6 bases). The CDR3 is 14 amino acids. CDR1 and CDR2 (germline): MNHNS, SASEGT. CDR3 DNA sequence: TGCGCCAGCAGGGAACAGGGTGCCAAAAACATTCAGTACTTC. This encodes CASREQGAKNIQYF.

This clonotype was found many times. DNA for the CDR3: TGCGCCAGCGCAACCCAGCCTGGGGCCAACGTCCTGACTTTC. This gives the protein CASATQPGANVLTF. This sequence joins TRBV4-1 and TRBJ2-6; no definite D call. Germline V gene data show CDR1 as MGHRA and CDR2 as YSYEKL. The CDR3 has 14 amino acids. V was trimmed by 8 bases and J by 2 bases, leaving 10 bases between them.

This clonotype has a count of ten or more. This chain links TRBV12-3 or TRBV12-4 with TRBJ2-5; D is possibly TRBD1 or TRBD2 (5 bases each). This CDR3 spans 17 amino acids. Trimming left V 2 bases short and J 1 base short, with 17 bases between. CDR3 bases: TGTGCCAGCAGTTTACCCTTGGGGGTACTAAGCCAAGAGACCCAGTACTTC. It codes for CASSLPLGVLSQETQYF.